This is a list of T cell receptor beta chains from one sample in a study of blood T cell repertoires in COVID-19. Method: immunoSEQ multiplex PCR; TCRdb's copy keeps in-frame clones and lacks some. Of approximately 190,000 clones in the sample, about 93% were seen once. The sequenced material came from peripheral blood. These TCRs come from a man between 45 and 60 years old with acute or convalescent COVID-19. Each CDR3 is given with its conserved first and last residue. Each record gives: clone size, J gene, D gene, V gene, CDR3 protein, CDR3 DNA. The D gene is left open where the match is weak. Clone sizes are given selectively: once, few, many, or a class where the clone is expanded.

size: -
J: TRBJ2-3
D: TRBD2
V: TRBV7-2
CDR3: CASSLTAGADTQYF
DNA: TGTGCCAGCAGCTTAACCGCGGGAGCCGATACGCAGTATTTT

size: -
J: TRBJ2-5
D: -
V: TRBV14
CDR3: CASSPWSGSETQYF
DNA: TGTGCCAGCAGCCCCTGGAGCGGTTCCGAGACCCAGTACTTC

size: -
J: TRBJ2-2
D: TRBD2
V: TRBV7-6
CDR3: CASSLGASGGPYTGELFF
DNA: TGTGCCAGCAGCTTAGGAGCTAGCGGGGGGCCCTACACCGGGGAGCTGTTTTTT

size: -
J: TRBJ1-5
D: -
V: TRBV19
CDR3: CASSTVEGSNQPQHF
DNA: TGTGCCAGTAGCACTGTGGAGGGTAGCAATCAGCCCCAGCATTTT

size: once
J: TRBJ1-2
D: -
V: TRBV18
CDR3: CASSPPSRDYGYTF
DNA: TGTGCCAGCTCACCACCGTCCAGGGACTATGGCTACACCTTC

size: -
J: TRBJ1-1
D: -
V: TRBV11-2
CDR3: CASSPYPTANTEAFF
DNA: TGTGCCAGCAGCCCTTACCCGACAGCGAACACTGAAGCTTTCTTT

size: -
J: TRBJ2-1
D: -
V: TRBV15
CDR3: CATSRDQGSEQFF
DNA: TGTGCCACCAGCAGAGACCAGGGCAGTGAGCAGTTCTTC

size: -
J: TRBJ2-5
D: TRBD1
V: TRBV5-4
CDR3: CASSVQGYETQYF
DNA: TGTGCCAGCAGCGTACAGGGGTATGAGACCCAGTACTTC

size: -
J: TRBJ2-5
D: -
V: TRBV2
CDR3: CASSGESGPIQETQYF
DNA: TGTGCCAGCAGTGGCGAGAGCGGGCCCATTCAAGAGACCCAGTACTTC

size: -
J: TRBJ2-7
D: TRBD2
V: TRBV4-2
CDR3: CASSQDWDYSYEQYF
DNA: TGTGCCAGCAGCCAAGATTGGGACTACTCCTACGAGCAGTACTTC

size: -
J: TRBJ2-1
D: TRBD2
V: TRBV29-1
CDR3: CSGLAGGYEQFF
DNA: TGCAGCGGTCTAGCGGGAGGATATGAGCAGTTCTTC

size: -
J: TRBJ2-2
D: -
V: TRBV7-9
CDR3: CASSLGGQYPGSRELFF
DNA: TGTGCCAGCAGCTTGGGGGGACAGTACCCGGGATCCAGGGAGCTGTTTTTT

size: -
J: TRBJ2-1
D: -
V: TRBV6-2/TRBV6-3
CDR3: CASSYSRESRYNEQFF
DNA: TGTGCCAGCAGTTACTCGAGAGAGTCCCGGTACAATGAGCAGTTCTTC

size: -
J: TRBJ1-1
D: -
V: TRBV9
CDR3: CASSPYRPDTEAFF
DNA: TGTGCCAGCAGCCCCTACAGGCCGGACACTGAAGCTTTCTTT

size: -
J: TRBJ1-4
D: -
V: TRBV20-1
CDR3: CSARSNEKLFF
DNA: TGCAGTGCTAGGAGTAATGAAAAACTGTTTTTT

size: -
J: TRBJ1-4
D: -
V: TRBV30
CDR3: CAWSPGVQNEKLFF
DNA: TGTGCCTGGAGTCCGGGAGTTCAAAATGAAAAACTGTTTTTT

size: -
J: TRBJ2-5
D: -
V: TRBV4-3
CDR3: CASSQGWGEETQYF
DNA: TGCGCCAGCAGCCAAGGTTGGGGGGAAGAGACCCAGTACTTC

size: once
J: TRBJ2-5
D: -
V: TRBV19
CDR3: CASNSNGLGETQYF
DNA: TGTGCCAGCAATTCGAATGGACTTGGAGAGACCCAGTACTTC

size: -
J: TRBJ1-5
D: -
V: TRBV30
CDR3: CAWSGGLNQPQHF
DNA: TGTGCCTGGAGTGGGGGACTAAATCAGCCCCAGCATTTT

size: -
J: TRBJ1-6
D: -
V: TRBV6-1
CDR3: CASSARGSSYNSPLHF
DNA: TGTGCCAGCAGTGCGAGAGGTAGCTCCTATAATTCACCCCTCCACTTT

size: -
J: TRBJ1-1
D: -
V: TRBV7-2
CDR3: CASSFKGDTEAFF
DNA: TGTGCCAGCAGCTTTAAGGGGGACACTGAAGCTTTCTTT

size: -
J: TRBJ2-7
D: -
V: TRBV5-1
CDR3: CASSLELTGGEQYF
DNA: TGCGCCAGCAGCTTGGAGCTCACTGGCGGAGAGCAGTACTTC

size: -
J: TRBJ1-2
D: -
V: TRBV7-9
CDR3: CASSLSQEDGYTF
DNA: TGTGCCAGCAGCTTAAGCCAGGAGGATGGCTACACCTTC

size: -
J: TRBJ1-4
D: TRBD1
V: TRBV5-1
CDR3: CASSPGQVSYPTNEKLFF
DNA: TGCGCCAGCAGCCCGGGACAGGTTTCGTACCCAACTAATGAAAAACTGTTTTTT

size: -
J: TRBJ2-5
D: TRBD1
V: TRBV27
CDR3: CASSLLTGGQETQYF
DNA: TGTGCCAGCAGTTTATTGACAGGGGGTCAAGAGACCCAGTACTTC

size: -
J: TRBJ2-4
D: -
V: TRBV6-5
CDR3: CASTPLPLGKNIQYF
DNA: TGTGCCAGCACCCCCCTGCCGCTCGGGAAAAACATTCAGTACTTC

size: -
J: TRBJ1-1
D: TRBD1
V: TRBV3-1/TRBV3-2
CDR3: CASSLDKQGTRAFF
DNA: TGTGCCAGCAGCCTCGACAAACAGGGGACTCGCGCTTTCTTT

size: once
J: TRBJ2-5
D: TRBD2
V: TRBV4-1
CDR3: CASSQGVLRGGVRETQYF
DNA: TGCGCCAGCAGCCAAGGGGTCCTGCGGGGGGGCGTTCGGGAGACCCAGTACTTC

size: -
J: TRBJ1-1
D: -
V: TRBV18
CDR3: CASSPWPNPGGTEAFF
DNA: TGTGCCAGCTCCCCATGGCCCAACCCGGGGGGCACTGAAGCTTTCTTT

size: -
J: TRBJ2-3
D: -
V: TRBV29-1
CDR3: CSVGLESDTQYF
DNA: TGCAGCGTGGGCCTAGAATCAGATACGCAGTATTTT

size: -
J: TRBJ1-6
D: -
V: TRBV15
CDR3: CATSRDAGNSPLHF
DNA: TGTGCCACCAGCAGAGATGCGGGAAATTCACCCCTCCACTTT